This passage covers 19 T cell receptor beta chains from one sample sequenced in a study of Ad26.COV2.S vaccination and SARS-CoV-2 variants. Some clones are missing from TCRdb's copy, which holds only in-frame ones; the method was immunoSEQ multiplex PCR. The sample consists of some 390,000 clones, approximately 91% of them appearing once. Treatment here: 19 received Ad26.COV2.S at low or high dose, single or two shots; roughly five received placebo; per-sample allocation not given. Sampling happened 63 days after the first vaccine or placebo injection. Specimen: peripheral blood, collected in a trial of Ad26.COV2.S vaccine versus placebo. These receptors all come from a person between 18 and 65 years old who received the Ad26.COV2.S COVID-19 vaccine or a placebo.

The CDR3 DNA sequence: TGCGCCAGCAGCCCTAATCAGGGTCATGGCTACACCTTC. Translating it yields CASSPNQGHGYTF. V is TRBV5-1 and J is TRBJ1-2; possible D gene TRBD1, 5 bases. Germline V gene sequence: CDR1 SGHRS, CDR2 YFSETQ. The germline V and J ends were trimmed by 4 bases and 6 bases, with 13 bases remaining between them. The CDR3 sequence is 13 residues long.

The genes are TRBV9 and TRBJ2-5; TRBD2 matches 7 bases. Germline CDR1 is SGDLS and CDR2 is YYNGEE. The V gene end was trimmed by 2 bases and the J gene end by 5 bases; junction bases not matched to a gene: 6. The CDR3 loop spans 14 amino acids. The DNA for the CDR3 is TGTGCCAGCAGCGTTTATGGGACTAAGGAGACCCAGTACTTC. Encoded protein: CASSVYGTKETQYF.

The chain recombines TRBV28 with TRBJ1-5; 11 bases agree with TRBD1. V lost 11 bases, J lost 5 bases, and 5 bases stayed unmatched. The germline V gene encodes CDR1 MDHEN and CDR2 SYDVKM. This CDR3 is 13 amino acids long. The CDR3 reads CASGQGAHQPQHF. For the CDR3, the DNA is TGTGCCTCAGGACAGGGGGCCCATCAGCCCCAGCATTTT.

This clone was counted only a few times. The rearrangement links TRBV5-6 to TRBJ2-3, with TRBD1 matching over 8 bases. This CDR3 contains 15 residues. Per the germline V gene, CDR1 is SGHDT and CDR2 is YYEEEE. V lost 4 bases and J lost 0; bases outside the gene matches: 4. This chain's CDR3 is CASSRGDRSTDTQYF. Written as DNA, the CDR3 is TGTGCCAGCAGCCGCGGGGACAGGAGCACAGATACGCAGTATTTT.

This chain links TRBV10-3 with TRBJ2-1; a possible D gene is TRBD1 (5 bases). From germline, CDR1 is ENHRY and CDR2 SYGVKD. The CDR3 is 12 residues long. V lost 7 bases and J 4 bases, leaving 8 bases between the germline ends. The CDR3 DNA is TGTGCCATCACTGACAGATACAATGAGCAGTTCTTC. It codes for CAITDRYNEQFF.

V is TRBV4-3 and J is TRBJ2-7; D possibly uses TRBD1 or TRBD2 (5 bases each). Germline V CDR1 and CDR2: LGHNA, YSLEER. The CDR3 sequence is 15 residues long. Trimming took 1 base from V and 7 from J, leaving 17 bases between them. The DNA of the CDR3 is TGCGCCAGCAGCCAAGTCCCGGGACCTCGCGAAGAGCAGTACTTC. Translated, it gives CASSQVPGPREEQYF.

This chain uses TRBV19 with TRBJ1-5, with TRBD1 as a possible D gene (5 bases). CDR1 is LNHDA and CDR2 is SQIVND in the germline V gene (reference sequence). The CDR3 extends over 15 amino acids. Trimming pared 6 bases from V and 2 bases from J, leaving 14 bases between. CDR3 sequence (DNA): TGTGCCAGTAGACTTAACCAGGGAGGCAATCAGCCCCAGCATTTT. Residues: CASRLNQGGNQPQHF.

The chain is built from TRBV6-2 or TRBV6-3 and TRBJ2-1, with 8 bases fitting TRBD1. The CDR3 runs to 15 residues. The germline gives CDR1 MNHEY, CDR2 SVGEGT. J gave up 10 bases and V 4 bases, and 12 bases lay outside the gene matches. CDR3 loop: CASSSRDRRLLEQFF. The CDR3 bases are TGTGCCAGCAGTTCCCGGGACAGGCGGTTGCTCGAGCAGTTCTTC.

CDR3 nucleotides: TGTGCCAGCAGTACCGACAGGAACACTGAAGCTTTCTTT. Protein: CASSTDRNTEAFF. The chain combines TRBV6-2 or TRBV6-3 with TRBJ1-1; possibly TRBD1 for D (5 bases). Trimming stripped 5 bases from V and 1 base from J, with 8 bases between. The CDR3 is made up of 13 amino acids. CDR1 and CDR2 from the germline V gene are MNHEY and SVGEGT.

This rearrangement joins TRBV5-4 to TRBJ2-1; 8 bases match TRBD2. The V and J ends lost 0 bases and 10 bases, in that order; junction bases with no gene match: 12. CDR1 is SGHNT and CDR2 is YYREEE in the germline V gene (reference sequence). The CDR3 sequence is 16 residues long. Written as DNA, the CDR3 is TGTGCCAGCAGCTTGGGCGCGGGAGGTGGACTCCGGGAGCAGTTCTTC. Translating gives CASSLGAGGGLREQFF.

Points on this clone: Additional DNA sequences in this sample encode the identical CDR3. The chain joins TRBV5-1 to TRBJ2-7; no reliable D call. Per the germline V gene, CDR1 is SGHRS and CDR2 is YFSETQ. Deletions cut 0 bases from V and 0 bases from J, with 7 bases between. The CDR3 has 14 amino acids. CDR3 bases: TGCGCCAGCAGCTTGGAGGCAGGCTCCTACGAGCAGTACTTC. Encoded protein: CASSLEAGSYEQYF. The full variable domain, completed using reference TRBV5-1 and TRBJ2-7, is KAGVTQTPRYLIKTRGQQVTLSCSPISGHRSVSWYQQTPGQGLQFLFEYFSETQRNKGNFPGRFSGRQFSNSRSEMNVSTLELGDSALYLCASSLEAGSYEQYFGPGTRLTVT.

The chain recombines TRBV5-1 with TRBJ2-1; weak D call: TRBD2 (6 bases). Germline V gene data show CDR1 as SGHRS and CDR2 as YFSETQ. Trimming cost V 1 base and J 3 bases, with 8 bases left between them. This CDR3 contains 14 residues. CDR3 in amino acids: CASSLLAVYNEQFF. CDR3 nucleotides: TGCGCCAGCAGCTTGTTAGCGGTCTACAATGAGCAGTTCTTC.

This chain connects TRBV7-2 to TRBJ2-7; D is perhaps TRBD2 (5 bases). V shed 4 bases and J shed 3 bases, with 10 bases lying between them. Germline CDR1 SGHTA, CDR2 FQGNSA. There are 13 residues in the CDR3. The CDR3 protein is CASSYVSDYEQYF. CDR3 in DNA: TGTGCCAGCAGCTACGTTAGCGACTACGAGCAGTACTTC.

The chain combines TRBV7-9 with TRBJ2-4; D remains unclear. The V and J ends lost 4 bases and 8 bases respectively, with 9 bases between them. The germline CDR1 and CDR2 sequences are SEHNR and FQNEAQ (reference sequence). The CDR3 is made up of 12 amino acids. The CDR3 is CASSSERDIQYF. The DNA of the CDR3 is TGTGCCAGCAGCTCAGAACGGGACATTCAGTACTTC.

The chain combines TRBV9 with TRBJ2-5, with 8 bases aligning to TRBD2. V gave up 1 base and J gave up 3 bases; unmatched junction bases: 5. CDR3 length: 15 amino acids. Germline loops: CDR1 SGDLS, CDR2 YYNGEE. DNA of the CDR3: TGTGCCAGCAGCGTACGGGATAGCGGGAAAGAGACCCAGTACTTC. Residues: CASSVRDSGKETQYF. The complete variable domain, with remaining parts taken from reference TRBV9 and TRBJ2-5, reads DSGVTQTPKHLITATGQRVTLRCSPRSGDLSVYWYQQSLDQGLQFLIQYYNGEERAKGNILERFSAQQFPDLHSELNLSSLELGDSALYFCASSVRDSGKETQYFGPGTRLLVL.

The V and J genes are TRBV28 and TRBJ1-2; maybe TRBD1 (6 bases). The germline CDR1 and CDR2 sequences are MDHEN and SYDVKM. The CDR3 has 13 amino acids. Trimming took off 3 bases at V and 8 bases at J, with 13 bases between the two ends. CDR3 protein: CASSFRGTGGYTF. The CDR3 bases are TGTGCCAGCAGTTTTAGGGGGACGGGCGGCTACACCTTC.

The CDR3 region has the DNA TGTGCCATCAGACATAAACAGGGGGCAGCCTACGAGCAGTACTTC. Protein: CAIRHKQGAAYEQYF. V usage is TRBV10-3 and J usage is TRBJ2-7, with TRBD1 identical over 9 bases. The CDR3 loop spans 15 amino acids. Germline lookup yields CDR1 ENHRY and CDR2 SYGVKD. After removal of 6 bases from V and 2 bases from J, the junction contained 8 bases not matched to a gene.

The chain recombines TRBV11-2 with TRBJ2-3, with 10 positions matching TRBD2. This CDR3 is built from 17 residues. The germline V gene encodes CDR1 SGHAT and CDR2 FQNNGV. The V segment lost 4 bases and the J segment 3 bases; nucleotides outside the gene matches: 10. The chain's CDR3 is CASSSSPSGSRTDTQYF. CDR3 nucleotide sequence: TGTGCCAGCAGCTCCTCCCCTAGCGGGAGTCGGACAGATACGCAGTATTTT.

The chain joins TRBV6-5 to TRBJ2-7; D remains ambiguous. Germline CDR1 reads MNHEY; CDR2 reads SVGAGI. The germline V and J ends were trimmed by 8 bases and 2 bases, with 16 bases remaining between them. CDR3 length: 14 amino acids. The CDR3: CASCSPHPPYEQYF. In DNA, the CDR3 is TGTGCCAGCTGTTCGCCCCACCCGCCCTACGAGCAGTACTTC.